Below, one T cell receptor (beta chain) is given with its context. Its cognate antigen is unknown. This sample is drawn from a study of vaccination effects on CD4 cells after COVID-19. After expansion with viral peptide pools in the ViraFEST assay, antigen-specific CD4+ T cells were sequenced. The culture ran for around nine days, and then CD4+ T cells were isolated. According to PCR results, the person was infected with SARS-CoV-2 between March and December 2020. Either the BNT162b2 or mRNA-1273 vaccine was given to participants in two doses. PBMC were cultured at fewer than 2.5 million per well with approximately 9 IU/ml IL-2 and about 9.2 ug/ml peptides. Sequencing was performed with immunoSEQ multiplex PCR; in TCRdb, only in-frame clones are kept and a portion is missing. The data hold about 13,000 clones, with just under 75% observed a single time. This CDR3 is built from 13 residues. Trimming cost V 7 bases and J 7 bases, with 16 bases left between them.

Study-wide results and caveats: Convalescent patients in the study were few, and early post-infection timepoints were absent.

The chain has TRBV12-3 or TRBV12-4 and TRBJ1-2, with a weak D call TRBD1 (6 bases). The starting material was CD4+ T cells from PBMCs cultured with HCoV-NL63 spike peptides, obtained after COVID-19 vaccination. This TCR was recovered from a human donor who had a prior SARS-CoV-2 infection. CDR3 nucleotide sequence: TGTGCCAGCACCAAGGACAGATTTTCTGGCTACACCTTC. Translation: CASTKDRFSGYTF.